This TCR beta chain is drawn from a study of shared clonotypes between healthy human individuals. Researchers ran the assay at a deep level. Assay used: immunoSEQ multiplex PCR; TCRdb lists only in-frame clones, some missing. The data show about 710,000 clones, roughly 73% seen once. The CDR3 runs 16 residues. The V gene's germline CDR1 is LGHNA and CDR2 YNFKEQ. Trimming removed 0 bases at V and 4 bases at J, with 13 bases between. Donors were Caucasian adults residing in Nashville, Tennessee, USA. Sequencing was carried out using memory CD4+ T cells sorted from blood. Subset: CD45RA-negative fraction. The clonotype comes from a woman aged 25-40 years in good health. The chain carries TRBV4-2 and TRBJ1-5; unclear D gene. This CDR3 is CASSQDLWASNQPQHF. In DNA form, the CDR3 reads TGTGCCAGCAGCCAAGATCTATGGGCCTCTAATCAGCCCCAGCATTTT.